The rows below give T cell receptor beta chains drawn from one sample of a study of blood T cells in healthy people across ages. TCRdb ran MiXCR on the 5' RACE reads and lists one entry per CDR3 protein. In the table there are under 1 million distinct CDR3 sequences, around 43% of which are singletons. The specimen was blood. The receptors come from a man aged 60 to 69 in good health. The CDR3 runs from the conserved cysteine through the conserved F or W. The order of the fields is J gene, D gene, clone size, V gene, CDR3 protein, CDR3 DNA. A D gene is named only where the DNA matches it firmly. Rows may omit the clone size; those that give it use once, few, many or a size class.

TRBJ2-1	TRBD2	few	TRBV7-8	CASSLESSGGAAQFF	TGTGCCAGCAGCTTAGAATCTAGCGGGGGGGCAGCGCAGTTCTTC
TRBJ2-7	-	-	TRBV11-2	CASSFHGTYEQYF	TGTGCCAGCAGCTTTCACGGGACCTACGAGCAGTACTTC
TRBJ2-1	TRBD2	few	TRBV12-3/TRBV12-4	CASSTNLAGEYNEQFF	TGTGCCAGCAGTACGAACCTAGCGGGGGAGTACAATGAGCAGTTCTTC
TRBJ2-3	TRBD1	-	TRBV24-1	CATMETGGFDTQYF	TGTGCCACCATGGAGACAGGGGGCTTCGATACGCAGTATTTT
TRBJ2-7	TRBD1	-	TRBV9	CASSAAGTGVNEQYF	TGTGCCAGCAGCGCGGCCGGGACAGGGGTCAATGAGCAGTACTTC
TRBJ2-1	TRBD2	-	TRBV10-3	CAIGVGGGRDNEQFF	TGTGCCATCGGTGTCGGCGGGGGGAGGGACAATGAGCAGTTCTTC
TRBJ1-1	-	-	TRBV30	CAWSVRGRVGDNEAFF	TGTGCCTGGAGTGTACGAGGAAGGGTCGGAGACAATGAAGCTTTCTTT
TRBJ1-6	TRBD1	-	TRBV4-1	CASSQDATGAGNSPLHF	TGCGCCAGCAGCCAAGACGCGACAGGGGCGGGTAATTCACCCCTCCACTTT
TRBJ1-1	-	-	TRBV9	CASSVEGRNTEAFF	TGTGCCAGCAGCGTAGAAGGCAGGAACACTGAAGCTTTCTTT
TRBJ2-7	TRBD1	many	TRBV29-1	CSVGQGRYEQYF	TGCAGCGTTGGACAGGGCAGATACGAGCAGTACTTC
TRBJ2-1	TRBD1	few	TRBV29-1	CSVGQGAYNEQFF	TGCAGCGTCGGACAGGGGGCATACAATGAGCAGTTCTTC
TRBJ2-7	-	-	TRBV7-2	CASSLNGGSEYEQYF	TGTGCCAGCAGCTTAAATGGGGGGTCTGAATACGAGCAGTACTTC
TRBJ2-3	TRBD2	-	TRBV20-1	CSHSGGPTDTQYF	TGCAGTCATAGCGGGGGACCAACAGATACGCAGTATTTT
TRBJ2-1	-	-	TRBV2	CASSGPPSSYNEQFF	TGTGCCAGCAGTGGGCCGCCGAGCTCCTACAATGAGCAGTTCTTC
TRBJ2-1	-	-	TRBV2	CASRERSYNEQFF	TGTGCCAGCAGGGAGCGGAGCTACAATGAGCAGTTCTTC
TRBJ2-1	-	few	TRBV7-2	CASSFIIGSNEQFF	TGTGCCAGCAGCTTTATCATAGGAAGCAATGAGCAGTTCTTC
TRBJ2-6	-	-	TRBV7-2	CASSMWVDSNVLTF	TGTGCCAGCAGCATGTGGGTCGACAGCAACGTCCTGACTTTC
TRBJ1-6	TRBD1	few	TRBV12-3/TRBV12-4	CASSQGWDRPNSPLHF	TGTGCCAGCAGTCAAGGGTGGGACAGGCCCAATTCACCCCTCCACTTT
TRBJ2-5	TRBD2	-	TRBV5-1	CASRTGGLEETQYF	TGCGCCAGCAGAACGGGGGGGCTTGAGGAGACCCAGTACTTC
TRBJ2-1	TRBD1	few	TRBV28	CASSKPSQGMNEQFF	TGTGCCAGCAGCAAACCTTCACAGGGGATGAATGAGCAGTTCTTC
TRBJ2-7	-	-	TRBV6-1	CASSDRGRFDEQYF	TGTGCCAGCAGTGACAGGGGGAGGTTCGATGAGCAGTACTTC
TRBJ1-4	-	-	TRBV7-2	CASSSSRATNEKLFF	TGTGCCAGCAGCTCGAGTCGAGCAACTAATGAAAAACTGTTTTTT
TRBJ1-1	-	-	TRBV5-1	CASSLTSRNTEAFF	TGCGCCAGCAGCTTGACGAGCCGGAACACTGAAGCTTTCTTT
TRBJ2-5	TRBD1	few	TRBV7-2	CASTRTGGYLETQYF	TGTGCCAGCACCCGGACAGGGGGCTACTTAGAGACCCAGTACTTC
TRBJ2-5	-	-	TRBV7-9	CASSLGEQVKETQYF	TGTGCCAGCAGCTTGGGAGAACAGGTCAAAGAGACCCAGTACTTC
TRBJ1-1	-	-	TRBV15	CATSRDQLGTEAFF	TGTGCCACCAGCAGAGATCAACTGGGAACTGAAGCTTTCTTT
TRBJ2-3	TRBD1	few	TRBV29-1	CSVEQGASDTQYF	TGCAGCGTTGAACAGGGGGCGTCGGATACGCAGTATTTT
TRBJ2-7	-	few	TRBV4-1	CASSQDFRGPLGEQYF	TGCGCCAGCAGCCAAGATTTTCGAGGGCCACTGGGAGAGCAGTACTTC
TRBJ2-5	-	-	TRBV7-9	CASSLSYGGETQYF	TGTGCCAGCAGCTTAAGTTACGGGGGAGAGACCCAGTACTTC
TRBJ2-1	-	many	TRBV7-6	CASSFQSYNEQFF	TGTGCCAGCAGCTTCCAATCATACAATGAGCAGTTCTTC
TRBJ2-1	TRBD1	few	TRBV11-1	CASSLAEDRAGNEQFF	TGTGCCAGCAGCTTAGCCGAGGACAGGGCGGGCAATGAGCAGTTCTTC
TRBJ2-1	-	-	TRBV9	CASTLPGGNEQFF	TGTGCCAGCACCTTACCCGGGGGTAATGAGCAGTTCTTC
TRBJ2-7	-	-	TRBV7-2	CACSRDSYEQYF	TGTGCCTGCAGTAGGGACTCCTACGAGCAGTACTTC
TRBJ1-2	TRBD1	-	TRBV20-1	CSARETGTGGYYGYTF	TGCAGTGCTAGAGAAACTGGGACAGGGGGCTACTATGGCTACACCTTC
TRBJ1-1	-	-	TRBV5-1	CASSRKAPQGPNTEAFF	TGCGCCAGCAGCAGGAAGGCTCCTCAGGGACCGAACACTGAAGCTTTCTTT
TRBJ2-3	-	-	TRBV7-9	CASKMTGSTDTQYF	TGTGCCAGCAAGATGACAGGAAGCACAGATACGCAGTATTTT
TRBJ1-5	-	-	TRBV28	CASSLTGNRPQHF	TGTGCCAGCAGTTTGACCGGGAACCGGCCCCAGCATTTT
TRBJ2-1	-	-	TRBV14	CASSQGPRHSSYNEQFF	TGTGCCAGCAGCCAGGGACCTCGTCATTCATCCTACAATGAGCAGTTCTTC
TRBJ2-5	-	many	TRBV7-2	CASSFQTGEGETQYF	TGTGCCAGCAGCTTCCAGACAGGGGAGGGAGAGACCCAGTACTTC
TRBJ2-3	-	-	TRBV12-5	CASGLGRGAVTDTQYF	TGTGCTAGTGGTTTGGGCAGGGGGGCAGTCACAGATACGCAGTATTTT
TRBJ2-3	TRBD1	-	TRBV18	CASSPMTGASTDTQYF	TGTGCCAGCTCACCCATGACAGGGGCCAGCACAGATACGCAGTATTTT
TRBJ2-7	TRBD1	-	TRBV7-2	CASRDRPTYEQYF	TGTGCCAGCAGGGACAGGCCTACCTACGAGCAGTACTTC
TRBJ2-1	TRBD1	many	TRBV12-5	CASGLTQTGQGAPNEQFF	TGTGCTAGTGGTTTAACTCAAACGGGGCAGGGGGCCCCCAATGAGCAGTTCTTC
TRBJ1-1	-	-	TRBV6-5	CASSNTGTTEAFF	TGTGCCAGCAGCAATACCGGGACAACTGAAGCTTTCTTT
TRBJ2-1	-	few	TRBV19	CASSIARNEQFF	TGTGCCAGTAGTATAGCTAGGAATGAGCAGTTCTTC
TRBJ2-1	-	few	TRBV4-3	CASSQDPPKKGVYNEQFF	TGCGCCAGCAGCCAAGATCCCCCCAAAAAGGGAGTCTACAATGAGCAGTTCTTC
TRBJ1-2	-	-	TRBV20-1	CSAFSDPGYTF	TGCAGTGCCTTCAGCGACCCGGGCTACACCTTC
TRBJ2-1	TRBD1	-	TRBV20-1	CSATVPGGSGNEQFF	TGCAGTGCTACGGTTCCAGGGGGCTCAGGCAATGAGCAGTTCTTC
TRBJ1-6	-	-	TRBV27	CASKSAGQNSPPHF	TGTGCCAGCAAGTCAGCAGGGCAAAATTCACCCCCCCACTTT
TRBJ2-7	-	-	TRBV20-1	CSAEPEWGGGNEQYF	TGCAGTGCTGAACCTGAGTGGGGAGGGGGGAATGAGCAGTACTTC
TRBJ1-4	-	-	TRBV5-6	CASSPVSPSNEKLFF	TGTGCCAGCAGCCCCGTGTCGCCTTCTAATGAAAAACTGTTTTTT
TRBJ2-7	-	many	TRBV12-3/TRBV12-4	CASSLAGALYEQYF	TGTGCCAGCAGTTTAGCTGGGGCGCTTTACGAGCAGTACTTC
TRBJ2-7	-	-	TRBV4-1	CASSYPGTTYEQYF	TGCGCCAGCAGCTATCCAGGGACAACCTACGAGCAGTACTTC